This record looks at one TCR beta chain sequence and its context. The data originate from a study of control samples from healthy donors and cancer patients. Repertoires were generated with immunoSEQ multiplex PCR, while TCRdb's copy carries only in-frame clones and drops some. The sample lists around 80,000 clones, around nine tenths occurring once. V dropped 4 bases and J dropped 6; count of bases not matched to a gene: 9. The CDR3 consists of 15 residues. The germline V gene encodes CDR1 KGHSH and CDR2 LQKENI. V and J are TRBV18 and TRBJ2-3; 8 nucleotides line up with TRBD2. The receptor was derived from a woman aged 45-60 years in good health. The source material was blood. The CDR3 DNA follows: TGTGCCAGCTCACGGGCCGGGGGGGCTGCGGATACGCAGTATTTT. Amino acid sequence: CASSRAGGAADTQYF.